This entry lists 31 T cell receptor beta chains sequenced from one sample in a study of T cell clonotyping in hematopoietic cell transplantation. Profiled with immunoSEQ multiplex PCR; TCRdb holds only in-frame clones, not every one. The sample lists under 13,000 clones, under 90% occurring once. Sequenced here: PBMCs, sampled 180 days after allogeneic stem cell transplant. These receptors were collected from a male patient over 55 who had an allogeneic stem cell transplant from an unrelated donor, so the T cells may come from the graft donor. Some clones in this sample may be carry-over from other donors' samples.

The chain combines TRBV9 with TRBJ2-2; D possibly corresponds to TRBD2 (6 bases). V was shortened by 3 bases and J by 4 bases, with 7 bases between the two germline ends. The CDR3 totals 13 residues. Germline V gives CDR1 SGDLS, CDR2 YYNGEE. The CDR3 coding sequence is TGTGCCAGCAGCGCGGGACTCACCGGGGAGCTGTTTTTT. It is translated as CASSAGLTGELFF.

The V and J genes are TRBV5-6 and TRBJ1-6, with D maybe TRBD1 (6 bases). Germline CDR1 and CDR2: SGHDT and YYEEEE. The V gene lost 4 bases and the J gene lost 9 bases, with 14 bases spanning the gap. CDR3 size: 14 residues. Here the CDR3 DNA reads TGTGCCAGCAGCAGGACAGCGTCCACTTCACCCCTCCACTTT. This encodes CASSRTASTSPLHF. Combining the CDR3 with reference TRBV5-6 and TRBJ1-6 gives the whole variable domain DAGVTQSPTHLIKTRGQQVTLRCSPKSGHDTVSWYQQALGQGPQFIFQYYEEEERQRGNFPDRFSGHQFPNYSSELNVNALLLGDSALYLCASSRTASTSPLHFGNGTRLTVT.

V is TRBV27 and J is TRBJ2-2; 10 nucleotides line up with TRBD2. The V and J ends lost 6 bases and 6 bases, in that order; junction bases with no gene match: 13. Germline CDR1 and CDR2: MNHEY and SMNVEV (reference sequence). The CDR3 spans 17 residues. The CDR3 DNA reads as TGTGCCAGCAGCCTGCACTGGTCTAGCGGGGGAGCCGGGGAGCTGTTTTTT. Translated: CASSLHWSSGGAGELFF.

The genes are TRBV18 and TRBJ2-2, with 7 bases matching TRBD1. In germline, CDR1 is KGHSH, CDR2 LQKENI. The CDR3 runs to 16 residues. With V trimmed by 2 bases and J by 2 bases, 5 bases remained unmatched. The CDR3 sequence is CASSPTGQDNTGELFF. CDR3 nucleotide sequence: TGTGCCAGCTCACCAACAGGACAGGATAACACCGGGGAGCTGTTTTTT.

The chain has TRBV18 and TRBJ1-5, with TRBD1 matching 8 bases. Germline values: CDR1 KGHSH, CDR2 LQKENI. The CDR3 sequence is 16 residues long. Germline trimming cut 3 bases from V and 6 bases from J; bases unmatched to any gene: 10. This chain's CDR3 is CASSPLGQGGGQPQHF. Written as DNA, the CDR3 is TGTGCCAGCTCACCCCTCGGACAGGGTGGGGGTCAGCCCCAGCATTTT.

This chain's CDR3 is CASSQEQPPYNEQFF. As DNA, the CDR3 is TGCGCCAGCAGCCAAGAGCAGCCCCCCTACAATGAGCAGTTCTTC. The V call is TRBV4-3, the J call TRBJ2-1; D not resolved. Trimming removed 0 bases at V and 2 bases at J, with 8 bases between. Germline CDR1 and CDR2: LGHNA and YSLEER. The CDR3 spans 15 residues.

This chain uses TRBV2 with TRBJ2-5; 7 nucleotides agree with TRBD2. Looked up from germline, CDR1 is SNHLY and CDR2 is FYNNEI. V lost 6 bases, J lost 4 bases, and 2 bases stayed unmatched. CDR3 length equals 12 residues. The CDR3 reads CASRAGRETQYF. The CDR3 DNA sequence: TGTGCCAGCAGAGCGGGGAGAGAGACCCAGTACTTC.

The chain carries TRBV4-3 and TRBJ1-3; maybe TRBD1 (5 bases). Germline V CDR1 and CDR2: LGHNA, YSLEER. Trimming stripped 4 bases from V and 0 bases from J, with 16 bases between. The CDR3 runs to 17 residues. This chain's CDR3 is CASSLERGAYSGNTIYF. CDR3 DNA sequence: TGCGCCAGCAGCCTTGAGAGAGGGGCTTACTCTGGAAACACCATATATTTT.

This clone was counted a single time. This chain joins TRBV5-1 and TRBJ2-3, with 11 bases that match TRBD2. The CDR3 sequence is 16 residues long. Germline CDR1 is SGHRS and CDR2 is YFSETQ. The junction had 4 bases not matched to a gene; V was cut back by 4 bases and J by 0 bases. CDR3 DNA sequence: TGCGCCAGCAGCCAAAGACTAGCGGGGAGCACAGATACGCAGTATTTT. The encoded protein is CASSQRLAGSTDTQYF.

The V call is TRBV27, the J call TRBJ2-2; 7 nucleotides match TRBD1. The junction had 12 bases not matched to a gene; V was cut back by 7 bases and J by 7 bases. CDR1 MNHEY and CDR2 SMNVEV come from the germline V gene (reference sequence). CDR3 length: 15 amino acids. CDR3 DNA: TGTGCCAGCATCGAGAAGGGGGCGTTCGGCGGGGAGCTGTTTTTT. Amino acid sequence: CASIEKGAFGGELFF.

This chain joins TRBV27 and TRBJ1-6; tentative D call: TRBD1 (5 bases). V was cut by 6 bases and J by 7 bases, with 13 bases left in between. This CDR3 region has 14 residues. The V gene's germline CDR1 is MNHEY and CDR2 SMNVEV (reference sequence). The CDR3 loop is CASRQGGPNSPLHF. CDR3 DNA: TGTGCCAGCAGGCAGGGAGGGCCGAATTCACCCCTCCACTTT.

The rearrangement links TRBV5-6 to TRBJ2-1, with 7 bases aligning to TRBD2. This CDR3 has 13 residues. V shed 3 bases, J shed 7 bases, and the junction held 4 bases outside the gene matches. CDR1 and CDR2 from the germline V gene are SGHDT and YYEEEE. This chain's CDR3 is CASSSGGSNEQFF. CDR3 DNA sequence: TGTGCCAGCAGCTCGGGGGGTTCAAATGAGCAGTTCTTC.

The CDR3 DNA reads as TGTGCCAGCAGCTTGGGGGGCCAACTTCGAGAGACCCAGTACTTC. It is translated as CASSLGGQLRETQYF. V gene TRBV5-4 combines with J gene TRBJ2-5, with a weak D call TRBD1 (5 bases). The germline V and J ends were trimmed by 0 bases and 4 bases, with 13 bases remaining between them. CDR1 and CDR2 from the germline V gene are SGHNT and YYREEE (reference sequence). The CDR3 covers 15 residues.

The chain carries TRBV27 and TRBJ2-3, with TRBD2 matching over 13 bases. In germline, CDR1 is MNHEY, CDR2 SMNVEV (reference sequence). This CDR3 comprises 15 residues. V was clipped by 2 bases and J by 7 bases; unmatched bases: 3. CDR3 bases: TGTGCCAGCAGTTTAAGGACTAGCGGGGGCCATACGCAGTATTTT. Protein: CASSLRTSGGHTQYF.

This sequence joins TRBV4-1 and TRBJ2-3; perhaps TRBD2 as D (5 bases). CDR3 length: 16 amino acids. Trimming left V 1 base short and J 0 bases short, with 11 bases between. Germline CDR1 reads MGHRA; CDR2 reads YSYEKL. The CDR3 reads CASSQGPGISTDTQYF. In nucleotides, the CDR3 is TGCGCCAGCAGCCAAGGCCCGGGGATTAGCACAGATACGCAGTATTTT.

This clone was detected only once. The chain is built from TRBV6-1 and TRBJ2-7, with TRBD2 matching 10 bases. There are 15 residues in the CDR3. The ends lost 4 bases at V and 2 bases at J; junction bases unmatched: 5. From germline, CDR1 is MNHNS and CDR2 SASEGT. The DNA of the CDR3 is TGTGCCAGCAGTGGTAGCGGGGGGCGTCCCTACGAGCAGTACTTC. Its translation: CASSGSGGRPYEQYF.

Only one count was recorded for this clone. The chain links TRBV5-1 to TRBJ1-4; D remains unclear. This CDR3 comprises 14 residues. With 3 bases removed from V and 5 bases from J, the gap between germline ends came to 11 bases. Germline-derived CDR1 and CDR2 are SGHRS and YFSETQ. CDR3 sequence: CASSSTGVNEKLFF. The DNA for the CDR3 is TGCGCCAGCAGCTCGACGGGCGTAAATGAAAAACTGTTTTTT.

This clone was seen a single time. The rearrangement uses TRBV11-2 and TRBJ2-3, with TRBD2 identical over 14 bases. CDR1 is SGHAT and CDR2 is FQNNGV in the germline V gene. Trimming removed 5 bases from V and 1 base from J; junction bases left unmatched: 5. The CDR3 loop spans 17 amino acids. CDR3 sequence: CASSPGLAGGRTDTQYF. The CDR3 bases are TGTGCCAGCAGCCCCGGACTAGCGGGGGGCCGCACAGATACGCAGTATTTT.

The V and J genes are TRBV29-1 and TRBJ2-7; 8 nucleotides align to TRBD1. The CDR3 totals 13 residues. The ends lost 6 bases at V and 5 bases at J; junction bases unmatched: 9. Germline lookup yields CDR1 SQVTM and CDR2 ANQGSEA. The CDR3 sequence: CSVDVAGGNEQYF. CDR3 DNA sequence: TGCAGCGTCGATGTGGCAGGGGGCAACGAGCAGTACTTC.

V gene TRBV15 combines with J gene TRBJ1-2; D is perhaps TRBD1 (6 bases). Germline V gene sequence: CDR1 LNHNV, CDR2 YYDKDF (reference sequence). The ends were cut back, 0 bases at V and 2 bases at J, with 7 bases in the middle. The CDR3 loop spans 14 amino acids. The CDR3 DNA sequence: TGTGCCACCAGCAGAGAAACAGGGAACTATGGCTACACCTTC. Translation: CATSRETGNYGYTF.

The CDR3 loop reads CASSILQGHLTGELFF. The CDR3 DNA sequence: TGTGCCAGTAGTATCCTTCAGGGGCACCTCACCGGGGAGCTGTTTTTT. The J gene is TRBJ2-2, the V gene TRBV19; possibly TRBD1 for D (6 bases). Trimming shortened V by 3 bases and J by 4 bases, and 15 bases separated the two germline ends. CDR1 LNHDA and CDR2 SQIVND come from the germline V gene (reference sequence). The CDR3 is 16 amino acids.

The chain combines TRBV5-6 with TRBJ1-5, with D hard to call. V was cut by 3 bases and J by 2 bases, with 12 bases left in between. The CDR3 is made up of 15 amino acids. Germline CDR1 SGHDT, CDR2 YYEEEE. The CDR3 nucleotides read TGTGCCAGCAGCTCATATTACATGGGCAATCAGCCCCAGCATTTT. It translates to CASSSYYMGNQPQHF. The whole variable domain, filled in from reference TRBV5-6 and TRBJ1-5, reads DAGVTQSPTHLIKTRGQQVTLRCSPKSGHDTVSWYQQALGQGPQFIFQYYEEEERQRGNFPDRFSGHQFPNYSSELNVNALLLGDSALYLCASSSYYMGNQPQHFGDGTRLSIL.

The CDR3 DNA reads as TGTGCCAGCAGCCAAGCCGGGACAGGGGGCACTGAAGCTTTCTTT. Translating it yields CASSQAGTGGTEAFF. The chain employs TRBV4-2 and TRBJ1-1; TRBD1 agrees at 11 bases. Germline V gene lookup returns CDR1 LGHNA and CDR2 YNFKEQ. V trimming: 1 base; J trimming: 4 bases; junction bases outside the gene matches: 2. CDR3 length: 15 residues.

This chain connects TRBV5-6 to TRBJ1-2, with 10 bases identical to TRBD1. The CDR3 covers 15 residues. Germline V lookup: CDR1 SGHDT, CDR2 YYEEEE. With V trimmed by 4 bases and J by 4 bases, 7 bases remained unmatched. This CDR3 is CASSLRQGALYGYTF. CDR3 DNA sequence: TGTGCCAGCAGCCTCCGACAGGGGGCACTCTATGGCTACACCTTC.

The CDR3 DNA is TGCGCCAGCAGCCCCGGAAGGGTGCCCCAAGAGACCCAGTACTTC. Protein sequence: CASSPGRVPQETQYF. The chain recombines TRBV4-1 with TRBJ2-5; no definite D call. Germline V CDR1 and CDR2: MGHRA, YSYEKL. This CDR3 is 15 amino acids long. With 4 bases removed from V and 1 base from J, the gap between germline ends came to 13 bases.

This rearrangement joins TRBV7-9 to TRBJ2-7; D is uncertain. Germline-derived CDR1 and CDR2 are SEHNR and FQNEAQ (reference sequence). Trimming cost V 2 bases and J 4 bases, with 6 bases left between them. This CDR3 has 12 residues. The CDR3 DNA reads as TGTGCCAGCAGCTTATCAGAGTACGAGCAGTACTTC. It is translated as CASSLSEYEQYF.

The V and J genes are TRBV12-1 and TRBJ2-3; the tabulated D call, TRBD2, remains unverified against the DNA. TRBV12-1 is marked as a pseudogene. This CDR3 spans 21 amino acids. The CDR3 sequence is CASSFLFLLAGGPTCTDTQYF. The DNA for the CDR3 is TGTGCCAGCAGCTTTTTATTTTTACTAGCGGGGGGGCCCACCTGCACAGATACGCAGTATTTT.

The chain uses TRBV5-4 and TRBJ1-2, with D tentatively TRBD1 (6 bases). CDR3 length: 13 amino acids. V lost 3 bases, J lost 2 bases, and 8 bases lay in between. Germline loops: CDR1 SGHNT, CDR2 YYREEE (reference sequence). CDR3 nucleotides: TGTGCCAGCAGCTGGGGACAAAACTATGGCTACACCTTC. Encoded protein: CASSWGQNYGYTF.

The chain has TRBV9 and TRBJ2-3; D not resolved. The germline V gene has CDR1 SGDLS and CDR2 YYNGEE. CDR3 length: 16 amino acids. Trimming removed 1 base from V and 0 bases from J, with 12 bases in between. The CDR3 coding sequence is TGTGCCAGCAGCGTATTAGGTGACCCTAGCACAGATACGCAGTATTTT. Its translation is CASSVLGDPSTDTQYF.

The rearrangement links TRBV7-8 to TRBJ2-5; D is perhaps TRBD1 (6 bases). The CDR3 runs 17 residues. V shed 1 base and J shed 1 base, with 16 bases lying between them. Germline V gene sequence: CDR1 SGHVS, CDR2 FQNEAQ. Here the CDR3 DNA reads TGTGCCAGCAGCTTAGGTCTCCGGACAGACCTCCAAGAGACCCAGTACTTC. Amino acids: CASSLGLRTDLQETQYF.

This clone has only one observation. The chain has TRBV7-2 and TRBJ1-3; TRBD1 aligns across 8 bases. This CDR3 is 14 amino acids long. The germline V gene encodes CDR1 SGHTA and CDR2 FQGNSA. V lost 5 bases, J lost 3 bases, and 3 bases stayed unmatched. The CDR3 is CASSTQGGGNTIYF. In DNA, the CDR3 is TGTGCCAGCAGCACACAGGGGGGTGGAAACACCATATATTTT.